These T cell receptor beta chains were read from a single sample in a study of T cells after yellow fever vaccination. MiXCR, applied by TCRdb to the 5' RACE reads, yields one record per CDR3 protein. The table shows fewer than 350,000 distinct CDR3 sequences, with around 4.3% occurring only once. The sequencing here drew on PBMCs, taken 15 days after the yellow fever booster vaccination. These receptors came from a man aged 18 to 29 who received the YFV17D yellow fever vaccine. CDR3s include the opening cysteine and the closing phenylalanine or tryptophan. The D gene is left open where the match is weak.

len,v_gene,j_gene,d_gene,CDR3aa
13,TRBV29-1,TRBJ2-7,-,CSGAQGRGGEQYF
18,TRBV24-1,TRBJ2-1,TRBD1,CATSPNRQDRDSYNEQFF
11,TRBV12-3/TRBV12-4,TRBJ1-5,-,CASSLGPPQHF
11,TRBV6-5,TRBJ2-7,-,CASSYNYEQYF
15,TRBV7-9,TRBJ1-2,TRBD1,CASSWFQGAMTGYTF
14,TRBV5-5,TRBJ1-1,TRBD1,CASSFWTGNTEAFF
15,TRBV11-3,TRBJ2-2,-,CASSLGGTNTGELFF
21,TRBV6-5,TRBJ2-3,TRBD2,CASSYSINSLPSGGLTDTQYF
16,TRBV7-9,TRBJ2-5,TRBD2,CASTQGEDGGLPSQYF
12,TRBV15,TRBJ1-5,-,CATGGGNQPQHF
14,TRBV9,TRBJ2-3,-,CASSVGLGSDTQYF
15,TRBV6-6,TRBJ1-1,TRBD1,CASSYGDRGYTEAFF
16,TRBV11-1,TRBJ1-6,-,CASSQHSSTADSPLHF
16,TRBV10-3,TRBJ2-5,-,CAISDPGREIQETQYF
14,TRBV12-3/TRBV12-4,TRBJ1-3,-,CASSLAGQQNTIYF
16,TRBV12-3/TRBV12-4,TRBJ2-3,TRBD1,CASSFPKGARTDTQYF
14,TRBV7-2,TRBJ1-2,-,CASSSGTRNYGYTF
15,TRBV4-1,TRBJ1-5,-,CASSQLILAVQPQHF
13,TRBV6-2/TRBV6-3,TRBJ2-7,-,CASSYRQGYEQYF
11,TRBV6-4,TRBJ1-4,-,CASSDSLSLFF
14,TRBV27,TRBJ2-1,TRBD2,CASRLAGEPNEQFF
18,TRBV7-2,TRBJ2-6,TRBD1,CASSRRPRGRSGANVLTF
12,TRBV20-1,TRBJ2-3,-,CSARPGPDTQYF
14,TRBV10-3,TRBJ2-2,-,CAISDRGKGGELFF
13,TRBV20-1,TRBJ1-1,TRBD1,CSAGTDMNTEAFF
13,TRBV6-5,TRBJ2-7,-,CASSPTGGSEQYF
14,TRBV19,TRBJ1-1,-,CASSGRPMNTEAFF
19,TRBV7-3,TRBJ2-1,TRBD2,CASSLSLAGGLSSYNEQFF
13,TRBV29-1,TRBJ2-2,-,CSVEAENTGELFF
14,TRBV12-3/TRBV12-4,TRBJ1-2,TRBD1,CASTDVGQGYGYTF
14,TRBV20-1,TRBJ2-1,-,CSASGGDTNNEQFF
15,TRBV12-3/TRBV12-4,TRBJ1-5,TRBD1,CASSGDRGWGQPQHF
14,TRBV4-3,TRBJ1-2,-,CASSQDNGGKGYTF
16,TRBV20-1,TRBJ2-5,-,CSASGLDVTFQETQYF
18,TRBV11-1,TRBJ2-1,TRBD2,CASSLGHTSGGLYNEQFF
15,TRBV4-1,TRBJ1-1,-,CASSLMGGVNTEAFF
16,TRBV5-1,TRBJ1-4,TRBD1,CASSLQGTGGNEKLFF
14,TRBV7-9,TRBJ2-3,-,CASSLIGATDTQYF
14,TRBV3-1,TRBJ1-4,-,CASRPTVVAEKLFF
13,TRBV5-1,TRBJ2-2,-,CASRGPEDGELFF
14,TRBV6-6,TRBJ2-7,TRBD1,CASTTGQGAYEQYF
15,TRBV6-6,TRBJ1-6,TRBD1,CASSKGQGDYSPLHF
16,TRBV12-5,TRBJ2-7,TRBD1,CASGSGQGILGYEQYF
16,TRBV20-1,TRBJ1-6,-,CSARNPGESYNSPLHF
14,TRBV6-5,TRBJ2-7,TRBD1,CASSWTGSTYEQYF
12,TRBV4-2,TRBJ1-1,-,CASLGGNTEAFF
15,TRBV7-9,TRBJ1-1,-,CASSFQKTVNTEAFF
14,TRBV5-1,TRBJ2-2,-,CASSLLTDTGELFF
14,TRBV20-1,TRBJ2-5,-,CSARDRRGTGTQYF
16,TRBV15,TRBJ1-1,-,CATSRDMLTQNTEAFF
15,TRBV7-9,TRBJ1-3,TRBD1,CASRSSGGTGNTIYF
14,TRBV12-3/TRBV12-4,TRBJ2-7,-,CASSLGHGRYEQYF
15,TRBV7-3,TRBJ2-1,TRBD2,CASSRTSGGYNEQFF
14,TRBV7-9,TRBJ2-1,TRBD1,CASSLAGQGAEQFF
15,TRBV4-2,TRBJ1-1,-,CASSQSGLLSTEAFF
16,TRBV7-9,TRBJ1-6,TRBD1,CASSLAGTGGNSPLHF
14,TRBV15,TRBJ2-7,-,CATSRLPGPEEQYF
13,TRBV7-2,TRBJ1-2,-,CASSPRADYGYTF
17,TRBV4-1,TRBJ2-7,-,CASSQDPGGVYWYEQYF